What follows are 24 T cell receptor beta chains derived from one specimen sequenced in a study of OX40 agonist ivuxolimab in advanced cancers. Sequenced by immunoSEQ multiplex PCR; TCRdb stores in-frame clones only, minus some. The table lists more than 50,000 clones, 85% to 95% of them singletons. The sequences come from CD4+ or CD8+ T cells sorted from blood, collected in a trial of the OX40 agonist ivuxolimab. All receptors come from an adult with an advanced solid tumor such as melanoma, head and neck, liver or kidney cancer.

The chain links TRBV7-9 to TRBJ2-2; D unclear. CDR3 length: 12 residues. The V gene's germline CDR1 is SEHNR and CDR2 FQNEAQ (reference sequence). The V end lost 7 bases, the J end lost 8 bases, and 11 bases lay between the germline ends. The DNA for the CDR3 is TGTGCCAGCATCCACGGCGGTGGGGAGCTGTTTTTT. Translating gives CASIHGGGELFF. Using reference TRBV7-9 and TRBJ2-2 for the parts outside the CDR3, the full variable domain is DTGVSQNPRHKITKRGQNVTFRCDPISEHNRLYWYRQTLGQGPEFLTYFQNEAQLEKSRLLSDRFSAERPKGSFSTLEIQRTEQGDSAMYLCASIHGGGELFFGEGSRLTVL.

The chain has TRBV2 and TRBJ2-7; 7 bases are a match to TRBD1. With V trimmed by 6 bases and J by 2 bases, 4 bases remained unmatched. The CDR3 runs 13 residues. Germline assignment: CDR1 SNHLY and CDR2 FYNNEI. CDR3 DNA: TGTGCCAGCAGCGCCGGGACAGCCTACGAGCAGTACTTC. It specifies CASSAGTAYEQYF. Filled out from reference TRBV2 and TRBJ2-7, the complete variable domain reads EPEVTQTPSHQVTQMGQEVILRCVPISNHLYFYWYRQILGQKVEFLVSFYNNEISEKSEIFDDQFSVERPDGSNFTLKIRSTKLEDSAMYFCASSAGTAYEQYFGPGTRLTVT.

The chain links TRBV6-4 to TRBJ2-3; D remains unclear. Germline V gene data show CDR1 as MRHNA and CDR2 as SNTAGT. This CDR3 has 13 amino acids. Trimming left V 7 bases short and J 2 bases short, with 10 bases between. The chain's CDR3 is CASKDGLTDTQYF. In DNA, the CDR3 is TGTGCCAGCAAGGATGGCCTCACAGATACGCAGTATTTT.

The V call is TRBV9, the J call TRBJ2-1, with TRBD2 as a possible D gene (6 bases). Germline assignment: CDR1 SGDLS and CDR2 YYNGEE. Deletions cut 0 bases from V and 8 bases from J, with 12 bases between. The CDR3 contains 14 residues. For the CDR3, the DNA is TGTGCCAGCAGCGTAGCGGGGCCGGGGGATGAGCAGTTCTTC. Residues: CASSVAGPGDEQFF.

The chain joins TRBV4-3 to TRBJ2-5; D is uncertain. Germline CDR1 reads LGHNA; CDR2 reads YSLEER. The CDR3 runs to 13 residues. V lost 0 bases and J lost 7, with 9 bases in between. The CDR3 DNA reads TGCGCCAGCAGCCAAGAGCCCTCGGGGACCCAGTACTTC. Amino acid sequence: CASSQEPSGTQYF.

V gene TRBV28 combines with J gene TRBJ1-2, with a possible D match to TRBD1 (5 bases). Trimming stripped 6 bases from V and 4 bases from J, with 12 bases between. Germline V gives CDR1 MDHEN, CDR2 SYDVKM. The length of the CDR3 is 13 residues. The chain's CDR3 is CASSPTGLYGYTF. As DNA, the CDR3 is TGTGCCAGCAGCCCTACAGGCCTCTATGGCTACACCTTC.

The V and J genes are TRBV9 and TRBJ2-3; the match to TRBD2 covers 11 bases. The length of the CDR3 is 15 residues. The germline gives CDR1 SGDLS, CDR2 YYNGEE. The junction had 6 bases not matched to a gene; V was cut back by 3 bases and J by 6 bases. This CDR3 reads CASSEQLAGVDTQYF. The CDR3, as DNA: TGTGCCAGCAGCGAACAACTAGCGGGGGTGGATACGCAGTATTTT.

The genes are TRBV6-1 and TRBJ2-5; TRBD1 is a possible D gene (5 bases). V gave up 8 bases and J gave up 0 bases, with 16 bases separating them. The CDR3 has 15 amino acids. The germline V gene has CDR1 MNHNS and CDR2 SASEGT. CDR3 loop: CASQGSAAYQETQYF. In DNA, the CDR3 is TGTGCCAGCCAGGGTTCAGCAGCTTACCAAGAGACCCAGTACTTC.

This sequence joins TRBV7-9 and TRBJ2-6; no definite D call. This CDR3 comprises 15 residues. The germline V gene encodes CDR1 SEHNR and CDR2 FQNEAQ (reference sequence). With 5 bases removed from V and 2 bases from J, the gap between germline ends came to 10 bases. CDR3 protein: CASSLSSPGANVLTF. DNA for the CDR3: TGTGCCAGCAGCCTCTCGAGCCCTGGGGCCAACGTCCTGACTTTC.

J is TRBJ1-2 and V is TRBV9, with D perhaps matching TRBD1 (5 bases). The CDR3 covers 18 residues. Germline V CDR1 and CDR2: SGDLS, YYNGEE. V was pared by 0 bases and J by 1 base, with 19 bases between. In DNA form, the CDR3 reads TGTGCCAGCAGCGTAGATCGAATGGGGGGAGGACTTAACTATGGCTACACCTTC. Translated: CASSVDRMGGGLNYGYTF.

This chain joins TRBV6-5 and TRBJ2-1; TRBD1 agrees at 8 bases. Germline V gene lookup returns CDR1 MNHEY and CDR2 SVGAGI. CDR3 length: 14 residues. Germline trimming cut 5 bases from V and 8 bases from J; bases unmatched to any gene: 8. CDR3: CASSKPQGGDEQFF. For the CDR3, the DNA is TGTGCCAGCAGTAAACCACAGGGGGGCGATGAGCAGTTCTTC.

This clone was observed once. The chain uses TRBV7-3 and TRBJ2-3; D is unresolved. The CDR3 extends over 13 amino acids. Per the germline V gene, CDR1 is SGHTA and CDR2 is FQGTGA. V was clipped by 1 base and J by 3 bases, with 5 bases between them. CDR3 amino acids: CASSLRRTDTQYF. CDR3 in DNA: TGTGCCAGCAGCTTAAGGCGGACAGATACGCAGTATTTT. Variable domain in full (rest from reference TRBV7-3 and TRBJ2-3): GAGVSQTPSNKVTEKGKYVELRCDPISGHTALYWYRQSLGQGPEFLIYFQGTGAADDSGLPNDRFFAVRPEGSVSTLKIQRTERGDSAVYLCASSLRRTDTQYFGPGTRLTVL.

The chain joins TRBV12-5 to TRBJ1-1; no clear D gene. The CDR3 consists of 12 residues. Deletions cut 2 bases from V and 4 bases from J, with 5 bases between. CDR1 and CDR2 from the germline V gene are LGHNT and FRNRAP. CDR3 sequence (DNA): TGTGCTAGTGGTTTGAGGGCCACTGAAGCTTTCTTT. Its protein is CASGLRATEAFF.

The rearrangement joins TRBV19 to TRBJ2-7; 8 positions agree with TRBD2. Germline CDR1 and CDR2: LNHDA and SQIVND (reference sequence). The CDR3 is 14 residues long. The junction had 1 base not matched to a gene; V was cut back by 0 bases and J by 3 bases. The CDR3 here is CASSIDRGGYEQYF. CDR3 DNA sequence: TGTGCCAGTAGTATAGATCGGGGGGGCTACGAGCAGTACTTC.

The rearrangement links TRBV7-6 to TRBJ2-7; weak D call: TRBD1 (5 bases). Per the germline V gene, CDR1 is SGHVS and CDR2 is FNYEAQ. CDR3 length equals 17 residues. Trimming removed 0 bases at V and 0 bases at J, with 15 bases between. CDR3 nucleotide sequence: TGTGCCAGCAGCTTAGCGCTGCCTCGGACACGCTCCTACGAGCAGTACTTC. Translation gives CASSLALPRTRSYEQYF.

This rearrangement joins TRBV4-3 to TRBJ1-1; D remains ambiguous. The length of the CDR3 is 13 residues. The germline V gene has CDR1 LGHNA and CDR2 YSLEER. V gave up 0 bases and J gave up 1 base, with 3 bases separating them. DNA of the CDR3: TGCGCCAGCAGCCAAGACGGGAACACTGAAGCTTTCTTT. Amino acids: CASSQDGNTEAFF.

The chain employs TRBV27 and TRBJ2-7, with a tentative D call TRBD2 (6 bases). CDR3 length: 15 residues. Germline assignment: CDR1 MNHEY and CDR2 SMNVEV (reference sequence). Trimming removed 4 bases from V and 2 bases from J, with 15 bases in between. Here the CDR3 DNA reads TGTGCCAGCAGTTCCGGGGGTTACGGCCCCTACGAGCAGTACTTC. This sequence encodes CASSSGGYGPYEQYF.

V gene TRBV2 combines with J gene TRBJ1-1; D may be TRBD1 (6 bases). The CDR3 extends over 13 amino acids. Trimming stripped 10 bases from V and 4 bases from J, with 16 bases between. Germline V gives CDR1 SNHLY, CDR2 FYNNEI. The CDR3 DNA reads as TGTGCCATCCTCCAGGGGTCCGGCACTGAAGCTTTCTTT. It is translated as CAILQGSGTEAFF.

The genes are TRBV29-1 and TRBJ2-7, with 8 bases matching TRBD1. J was trimmed by 2 bases and V by 1 base; bases with no gene match: 7. The CDR3 runs to 15 residues. Germline values: CDR1 SQVTM, CDR2 ANQGSEA. The CDR3 sequence is CSVEGGTGGPYEQYF. CDR3 coding DNA: TGCAGCGTTGAAGGCGGAACAGGGGGTCCCTACGAGCAGTACTTC.

J is TRBJ1-1 and V is TRBV4-3; no firm D call. The CDR3 contains 14 residues. Trimming shortened V by 4 bases and J by 0 bases, and 9 bases separated the two germline ends. Germline values: CDR1 LGHNA, CDR2 YSLEER. The CDR3 nucleotides read TGCGCCAGCAGCCGACGACGGCTGAACACTGAAGCTTTCTTT. Encoded protein: CASSRRRLNTEAFF.

The gene calls are TRBV2 and TRBJ2-1; 7 nucleotides agree with TRBD2. The V and J ends lost 6 bases and 2 bases, in that order; junction bases with no gene match: 7. The CDR3 is made up of 15 amino acids. CDR1 and CDR2 (germline): SNHLY, FYNNEI. CDR3 DNA sequence: TGTGCCAGCAGACCCAGCGGGATGCCCTACAATGAGCAGTTCTTC. This codes for CASRPSGMPYNEQFF.

V is TRBV4-3 and J is TRBJ2-3; D is tentatively TRBD1 or TRBD2 (5 bases each). V lost 0 bases to trimming and J lost 6 bases, with 16 bases between them. This CDR3 is 16 amino acids long. Germline CDR1 LGHNA, CDR2 YSLEER. CDR3 sequence: CASSQDFGGWGDTQYF. The CDR3 coding sequence is TGCGCCAGCAGCCAAGATTTTGGTGGTTGGGGGGATACGCAGTATTTT.

The CDR3 here is CASSLSSHEQFF. In DNA, the CDR3 is TGTGCCAGCAGCCTTAGTTCTCATGAGCAGTTCTTC. This chain uses TRBV4-2 with TRBJ2-1; no clear D. V gave up 4 bases and J gave up 8 bases, with 9 bases separating them. From germline, CDR1 is LGHNA and CDR2 YNFKEQ. The CDR3 sequence is 12 residues long.

The V and J genes are TRBV9 and TRBJ2-7; perhaps TRBD1 as D (5 bases). CDR1 and CDR2 from the germline V gene are SGDLS and YYNGEE. CDR3 length equals 14 residues. The V end lost 0 bases, the J end lost 3 bases, and 10 bases lay between the germline ends. The CDR3 here is CASSVGEDNYEQYF. CDR3 DNA: TGTGCCAGCAGCGTAGGAGAGGACAACTACGAGCAGTACTTC.